This T cell receptor (beta chain) emerged from a study of blood T cell repertoires in COVID-19. Looking at the study overall: The cDNA or gDNA used as material had been derived from T cells, B-cell-depleted T cells, or PBMCs.

The CDR3 consists of 14 residues. Germline V gene lookup returns CDR1 SQVTM and CDR2 ANQGSEA. Germline trimming cut 3 bases from V and 2 bases from J; bases unmatched to any gene: 5. Source study methods: Counts of nucleated cells, estimated from reference gene primer amplification, were obtained. Generated by immunoSEQ multiplex PCR, the TCRdb table keeps only in-frame clones and is missing some. That table supplies the V and J calls and clone size; D and trimming were determined from the DNA. The data show about 200,000 clones, roughly 83% seen once. Sequencing was done on a sample of peripheral blood. The TCR originated in a woman aged 40 to 49 with COVID-19, enrolled during active disease. The chain employs TRBV29-1 and TRBJ1-2, with 8 bases identical to TRBD1. CDR3 region: CSVDSGGSNYGYTF. In nucleotides, the CDR3 is TGCAGCGTTGACTCAGGGGGCTCCAACTATGGCTACACCTTC.